Listed below are T cell receptor beta chains from one sample, sequenced in a study of blood T cell repertoires in COVID-19. Method: immunoSEQ multiplex PCR; TCRdb's copy keeps in-frame clones and lacks some. The table has more than 250,000 clones, about nine tenths seen once; the top ten hold 1%. The sample was peripheral blood. These receptors originate from a man aged 50-59 years with active or convalescent COVID-19. CDR3s include the opening cysteine and the closing phenylalanine or tryptophan. The order of the fields is J gene, clone size, V gene, D gene, CDR3 DNA, CDR3 protein. D genes are given only for firm matches. Not every row has a clone size; where given, it reads once, few, many or a size class.

TRBJ2-7	.	TRBV5-1	TRBD1	TGCGCCAGCAGCCTAGCGCTGGGACAGGGCGGCCACGAGCAGTACTTC	CASSLALGQGGHEQYF
TRBJ1-1	.	TRBV19	TRBD1	TGTGCCAGCGGACAGGGACACACTGAAGCTTTCTTT	CASGQGHTEAFF
TRBJ1-5	.	TRBV19	TRBD1	TGTGCCAGTAGTATGCCCGACAGGGGTAGCAATCAGCCCCAGCATTTT	CASSMPDRGSNQPQHF
TRBJ2-3	.	TRBV28	.	TGTGCCAGCATTGGCACGCTCGGCACAGATACGCAGTATTTT	CASIGTLGTDTQYF
TRBJ2-5	.	TRBV11-2	.	TGTGCCAGCAGCTTAAGGCTCAGGGGCCAGGAGACCCAGTACTTC	CASSLRLRGQETQYF
TRBJ2-3	.	TRBV11-2	TRBD2	TGTGCCAGCAGCTCCACTAGCGGGAGTGCAGATACGCAGTATTTT	CASSSTSGSADTQYF
TRBJ1-1	.	TRBV9	.	TGTGCCAGCAGCGTAGCGGCGACAGTTGACACTGAAGCTTTCTTT	CASSVAATVDTEAFF
TRBJ2-1	.	TRBV6-5	.	TGTGCCAGCAGTTCCGGCAGGGGCCCCTACAATGAGCAGTTCTTC	CASSSGRGPYNEQFF
TRBJ1-2	once	TRBV7-2	TRBD1	TGTGCCAGCAGCGGACAGGGGCTCGACTATGGCTACACCTTC	CASSGQGLDYGYTF
TRBJ1-5	once	TRBV2	.	TGTGCCAGCAGTCGGGACTCGAGCAATCAGCCCCAGCATTTT	CASSRDSSNQPQHF
TRBJ1-4	.	TRBV5-1	TRBD1	TGCGCCAGCAGCCCCCAGGGGGGAACAACTAATGAAAAACTGTTTTTT	CASSPQGGTTNEKLFF
TRBJ1-1	.	TRBV27	.	TGTGCCAGCACCCGGACGGGAAACACTGAAGCTTTCTTT	CASTRTGNTEAFF
TRBJ2-7	.	TRBV7-9	.	TGTGCCAGCAGCTTAGCGCTCATCCGGGGTGACGAGCAGTACTTC	CASSLALIRGDEQYF
TRBJ2-7	few	TRBV27	.	TGTGCCAGCAGTTCCGAACCTGGAGGGCAACACGAGCAGTACTTC	CASSSEPGGQHEQYF
TRBJ2-1	.	TRBV7-9	.	TGTGCCAGCAGCTTATCGGGAAACAATGAGCAGTTCTTC	CASSLSGNNEQFF
TRBJ2-4	.	TRBV6-5	.	TGTGCCAGCAGTCTCACACCGGGTCAAAAAAACATTCAGTACTTC	CASSLTPGQKNIQYF
TRBJ2-2	.	TRBV4-3	.	TGCGCCAGCAGCCAAGCCGGTTACACAGGCGGGGAGCTGTTTTTT	CASSQAGYTGGELFF
TRBJ2-2	.	TRBV19	TRBD2	TGTGCCAGCAGAACAGGACTAGCGGGGACTACCGGGGAGCTGTTTTTT	CASRTGLAGTTGELFF
TRBJ1-2	.	TRBV9	.	TGTGCCAGCAGCGTAGGGGCGGGACGGATGAACTATGGCTACACCTTC	CASSVGAGRMNYGYTF
TRBJ2-7	.	TRBV3-1/TRBV3-2	.	TGTGCCAGCAGCCAAGCACCGGGGGAGCAGTACTTC	CASSQAPGEQYF
TRBJ1-5	.	TRBV12-3/TRBV12-4	.	TGTGCCAGCATGTGGGGAGAGCGTCAGCCCCAGCATTTT	CASMWGERQPQHF
TRBJ1-2	.	TRBV18	TRBD1	TGTGCCAGCTCACCGATTCGGGACAGCCGCTATGGCTACACCTTC	CASSPIRDSRYGYTF
TRBJ2-3	.	TRBV4-1	TRBD2	TGCGCCAGCAGTCTACTTAGACTAGCGGGGGCCCCAACAGATACGCAGTATTTT	CASSLLRLAGAPTDTQYF
TRBJ2-2	.	TRBV6-1	.	TGTGCCAGCAGTGAAAATTCCCACAGGTCGTGGGCAACCGGGGAGCTGTTTTTT	CASSENSHRSWATGELFF
TRBJ2-5	few	TRBV15	.	TGTGCCACCAGCATCGATACTCAAGAGACCCAGTACTTC	CATSIDTQETQYF
TRBJ2-7	.	TRBV24-1	.	TGTGCCACCAGTGGACAGGAACTATTCTACGAGCAGTACTTC	CATSGQELFYEQYF
TRBJ2-1	.	TRBV10-1	TRBD2	TGCGCCAGCAGTGAAAGCGGGAGCCGGGGCAATGAGCAGTTCTTC	CASSESGSRGNEQFF
TRBJ2-1	.	TRBV7-3	TRBD1	TGTGCCAGCAGCCAAAATGGACAGGGCTACAATGAGCAGTTCTTC	CASSQNGQGYNEQFF
TRBJ1-4	.	TRBV18	.	TGTGCCAGCTCACCACGTAGAACAGGGTTTGGTACGAATGAAAAACTGTTTTTT	CASSPRRTGFGTNEKLFF
TRBJ2-7	.	TRBV28	TRBD1	TGTGCCAGCAGCGACCGTTACAGGGGGCGCTACGAGCAGTACTTC	CASSDRYRGRYEQYF
TRBJ2-5	.	TRBV7-3	TRBD2	TGTGCCAGCAGCTTATATACTAGCGGGCAAGAGACCCAGTACTTC	CASSLYTSGQETQYF
TRBJ2-1	once	TRBV30	TRBD2	TGTGCCTGGAGTCCGCGGACTAGCGGGAGAACGGGTGAGCAGTTCTTC	CAWSPRTSGRTGEQFF
TRBJ2-5	few	TRBV2	TRBD1	TGTGCCAGCAGAGAACAGGGGAAAGAGACCCAGTACTTC	CASREQGKETQYF
TRBJ2-1	few	TRBV6-5	TRBD1	TGTGCCAGCAGTCGGACAGGGTTAGGCAATGAGCAGTTCTTC	CASSRTGLGNEQFF
TRBJ1-5	.	TRBV6-5	.	TGTGCCAGCAGTTTACACCACCAAAACAATCAGCCCCAGCATTTT	CASSLHHQNNQPQHF
TRBJ2-3	.	TRBV6-2/TRBV6-3	TRBD2	TGTGCCAGCAGCCCCCCCGGGACTAACACTGATACGCAGTATTTT	CASSPPGTNTDTQYF
TRBJ2-3	.	TRBV24-1	TRBD1	TGTGCCACCAGGGGACAGGGACTCACAGATACGCAGTATTTT	CATRGQGLTDTQYF
TRBJ2-5	.	TRBV2	TRBD2	TGTGCCAGCAGCCACAACGGGGGAGGGGAAGAGACCCAGTACTTC	CASSHNGGGEETQYF
TRBJ2-1	.	TRBV5-3	TRBD2	TGTGCCAGAAGTTTCCTCATAGCGGGGGACTCCTACAATGAGCAGTTCTTC	CARSFLIAGDSYNEQFF
TRBJ2-3	.	TRBV12-5	TRBD2	TGTGCTAGTGGTTTGATAGCGGGGGGCTCGAGGAGCACAGATACGCAGTATTTT	CASGLIAGGSRSTDTQYF
TRBJ2-7	few	TRBV2	TRBD2	TGTGCCAGCACCCGGGAGGGGTCAACCTACGAGCAGTACTTC	CASTREGSTYEQYF
TRBJ1-2	.	TRBV6-6	TRBD1	TGTGCCAGCATTGCAGGGGGCGGTTATGGCTACACCTTC	CASIAGGGYGYTF
TRBJ1-6	.	TRBV7-2	.	TGTGCCAGCAAGGACAGCTCCTATAATTCACCCCTCCACTTT	CASKDSSYNSPLHF
TRBJ1-4	.	TRBV11-2	.	TGTGCCAGCAGCTTAGGGGTTCAGGGGCGGGATGAAAAACTGTTTTTT	CASSLGVQGRDEKLFF
TRBJ2-5	.	TRBV27	.	TGTGCCAGCAGTTTAATGGGCCCACGGGGAGAGACCCAGTACTTC	CASSLMGPRGETQYF
TRBJ1-5	.	TRBV27	.	TGTGCCAGCAGTTTATCCTTTGAGTCGGACAGAAGCAATCAGCCCCAGCATTTT	CASSLSFESDRSNQPQHF
TRBJ2-7	once	TRBV7-9	.	TGTGCCAGCAGCTTACTCTCGGGACTCACCTACGAGCAGTACTTC	CASSLLSGLTYEQYF
TRBJ1-2	.	TRBV25-1	TRBD1	TGTGCCAGCAGTGACGGGACAGGGCCGGTGCTCTATGGCTACACCTTC	CASSDGTGPVLYGYTF